The TCR beta chain described here comes from a study of T cell responses to AZD1222 COVID-19 vaccine. Using immunoSEQ multiplex PCR, the repertoire was profiled, and TCRdb retains in-frame clones only, with some absent. The data hold about 110,000 clones, with 89% observed a single time. Germline-derived CDR1 and CDR2 are LGHNA and YSLEER. There are 15 residues in the CDR3. The junction had 1 base not matched to a gene; V was cut back by 0 bases and J by 2 bases. The chain employs TRBV4-3 and TRBJ1-5, with 7 bases that match TRBD1. This specimen was peripheral blood, taken on day 0 of MenACWY control vaccination. This TCR derives from an adult in good health. The CDR3 region has the DNA TGCGCCAGCAGCCAAGAAGGGGGCGGCAATCAGCCCCAGCATTTT. It codes for CASSQEGGGNQPQHF.